This paragraph reports one TCR beta chain. Its antigen is unknown. These data belong to a study of T cell repertoires in cytomegalovirus infection. Study summary: Public TCR beta signatures marked donors with CMV infection and the matching HLA. Study-wide results and limits: Dominating the ex vivo response were TCR beta clonotypes that were CMV-specific and HLA-C-restricted. The cumulative frequency of public TCR beta families distinguished individuals who carried CMV together with the relevant HLA.

The CDR3 has 15 residues. Trimming shortened V by 3 bases and J by 0 bases, and 11 bases separated the two germline ends. CDR1 and CDR2 from the germline V gene are MNHEY and SMNVEV (reference sequence). TCRdb passed the reads through MiXCR, listing each CDR3 protein once. The sample has 650,000 to 900,000 distinct CDR3 sequences, under 35% seen once. The chain links TRBV27 to TRBJ1-1; D remains unclear. The TCR comes from a human donor in good health (CMV status not recorded). Some clones in this sample may be carry-over from other donors' samples. The sequencing here drew on cultured CD8+ T cells from PBMCs, taken from culture after CMV antigen stimulation. The CDR3 coding sequence is TGTGCCAGCAGTTTGTTGCAAGGGATGAACACTGAAGCTTTCTTT. Translation: CASSLLQGMNTEAFF.